This T cell receptor beta chain is from a study of T cells after yellow fever vaccination. Background on the study: The authors prepared low-cell-number fractions using SMART-Seq v4 Ultra Low Input.

TCRdb called the 5' RACE reads again in MiXCR, with one record for every CDR3 protein. This table has around 530,000 distinct CDR3 sequences, about 17% appearing once. About this clonotype itself: As yet, its antigen is unknown.

Germline CDR1 is SEHNR and CDR2 is FQNEAQ (reference sequence). Trimming removed 2 bases at V and 9 bases at J, with 16 bases between. The CDR3 sequence is 14 residues long. Regarding the study as a whole: It was the secondary response that reached its peak faster, day 5 versus 15, but it was weaker.

The chain employs TRBV7-9 and TRBJ1-1, with D maybe TRBD1 (5 bases). Sample: PBMCs, taken more than 4 days after the first yellow fever vaccination. The sequence came from a man in his late teens or twenties who received the YFV17D yellow fever vaccine. In nucleotides, the CDR3 is TGTGCCAGCAGCTTAAATCCCCCAGGGCCCCAAGCTTTCTTT. Protein sequence: CASSLNPPGPQAFF.